Reported below is one T cell receptor beta chain. Four PCR rounds used nested alpha and beta constant region primers plus the SP2 primer. TCRdb fed the 5' RACE reads into MiXCR, producing one record per CDR3 protein. The sample lists roughly 60,000 distinct CDR3 sequences; 8% to 9% were seen once. This sample is drawn from a study of naive and memory T cell subsets. The ends were cut back, 3 bases at V and 5 bases at J, with 5 bases in the middle. Looked up from germline, CDR1 is SGHDN and CDR2 is FVKESK. This CDR3 region has 11 residues. TCR cDNA received a 3' ligated oligonucleotide that carried a UMI.

The source is a female donor in good health. The chain links TRBV14 to TRBJ2-7; the D is unclear. The CDR3 DNA follows: TGTGCCAGCAGCCATGGAAACGAGCAGTACTTC. It codes for CASSHGNEQYF.